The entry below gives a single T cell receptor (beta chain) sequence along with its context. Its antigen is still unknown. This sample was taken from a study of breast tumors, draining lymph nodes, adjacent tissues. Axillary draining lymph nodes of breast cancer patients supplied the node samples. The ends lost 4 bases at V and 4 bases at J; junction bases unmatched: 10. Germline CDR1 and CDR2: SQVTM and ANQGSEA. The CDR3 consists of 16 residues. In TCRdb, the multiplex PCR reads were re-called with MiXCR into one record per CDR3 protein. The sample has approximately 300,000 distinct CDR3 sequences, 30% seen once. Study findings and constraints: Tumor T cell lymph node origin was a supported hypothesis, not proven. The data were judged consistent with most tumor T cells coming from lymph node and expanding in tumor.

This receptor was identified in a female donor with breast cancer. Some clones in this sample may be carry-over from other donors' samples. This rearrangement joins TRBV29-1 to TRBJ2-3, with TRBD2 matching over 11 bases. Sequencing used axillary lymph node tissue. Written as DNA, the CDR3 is TGCAGCGTTGCCGCAGGGGGACTAGCGGTCTCAGATACGCAGTATTTT. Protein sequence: CSVAAGGLAVSDTQYF.